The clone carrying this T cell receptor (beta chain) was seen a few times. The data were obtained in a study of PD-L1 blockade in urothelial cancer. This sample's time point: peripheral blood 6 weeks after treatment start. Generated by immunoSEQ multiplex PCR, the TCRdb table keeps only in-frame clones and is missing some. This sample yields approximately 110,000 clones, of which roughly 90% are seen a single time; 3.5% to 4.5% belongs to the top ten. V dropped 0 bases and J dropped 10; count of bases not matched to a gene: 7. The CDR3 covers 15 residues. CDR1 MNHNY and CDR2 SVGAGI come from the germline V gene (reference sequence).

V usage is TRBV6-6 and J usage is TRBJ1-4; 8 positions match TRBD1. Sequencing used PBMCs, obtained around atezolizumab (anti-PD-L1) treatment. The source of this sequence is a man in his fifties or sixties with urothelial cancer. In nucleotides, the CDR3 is TGTGCCAGCAGTTACTCGGGTCAGGGGGCTGTAAAACTGTTTTTT. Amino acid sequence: CASSYSGQGAVKLFF.